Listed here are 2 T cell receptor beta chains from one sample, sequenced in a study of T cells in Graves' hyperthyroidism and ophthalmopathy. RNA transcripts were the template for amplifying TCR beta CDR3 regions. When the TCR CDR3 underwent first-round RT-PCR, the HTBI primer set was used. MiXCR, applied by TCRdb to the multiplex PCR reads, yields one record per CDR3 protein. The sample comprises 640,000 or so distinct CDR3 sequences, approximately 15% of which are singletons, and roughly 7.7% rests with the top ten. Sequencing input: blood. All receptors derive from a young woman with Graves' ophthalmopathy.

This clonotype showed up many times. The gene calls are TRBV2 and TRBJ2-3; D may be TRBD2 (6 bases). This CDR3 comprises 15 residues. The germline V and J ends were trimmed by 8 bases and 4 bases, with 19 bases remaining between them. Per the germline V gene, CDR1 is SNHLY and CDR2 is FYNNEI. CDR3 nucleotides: TGTGCCAGCGGGGGTAGCGGCTCCAACTCAGATACGCAGTATTTT. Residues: CASGGSGSNSDTQYF.

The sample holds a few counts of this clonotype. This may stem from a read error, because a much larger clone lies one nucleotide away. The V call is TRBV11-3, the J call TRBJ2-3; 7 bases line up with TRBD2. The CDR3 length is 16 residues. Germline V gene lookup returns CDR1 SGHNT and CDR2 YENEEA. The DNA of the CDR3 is TGTGCCTGCAGCTCCCGGGCTAGCGGATTCACAGATACGCAGTATTTT. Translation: CACSSRASGFTDTQYF.